These 31 T cell receptor beta chains originate from one sample sequenced in a study of patients and donors after allogeneic stem cell transplantation. TCRdb reprocessed the RT-PCR reads with MiXCR, giving one entry per CDR3 protein. The repertoire holds 150,000 to 200,000 distinct CDR3 sequences, with roughly 22% as singletons. The sequenced sample consisted of blood, either unsorted or a sorted T cell fraction (not recorded which). The origin of the receptors is a human donor who was either an allogeneic HSCT recipient or a stem cell or donor lymphocyte infusion donor (not recorded which). It is not recorded whose cells these are; they may come from a transplant donor.

This clonotype came up many times. The chain carries TRBV18 and TRBJ1-1; D is unresolved. The V end lost 3 bases, the J end lost 5 bases, and 10 bases lay between the germline ends. Germline-derived CDR1 and CDR2 are KGHSH and LQKENI. There are 13 residues in the CDR3. The DNA of the CDR3 is TGTGCCAGCTCACCGGGAGCAGATACTGAAGCTTTCTTT. Residues: CASSPGADTEAFF.

The chain employs TRBV15 and TRBJ1-2, with TRBD1 matching over 7 bases. Per germline, CDR1 LNHNV and CDR2 YYDKDF (reference sequence). The CDR3 runs to 17 residues. V lost 2 bases to trimming and J lost 6 bases; unmatched junction nucleotides: 15. The CDR3 sequence is CATSRHRTGWNSHGYTF. The CDR3 DNA reads as TGTGCCACCAGCAGACATCGGACAGGTTGGAACTCTCATGGCTACACCTTC. Filled out from reference TRBV15 and TRBJ1-2, the complete variable domain reads DAMVIQNPRYQVTQFGKPVTLSCSQTLNHNVMYWYQQKSSQAPKLLFHYYDKDFNNEADTPDNFQSRRPNTSFCFLDIRSPGLGDTAMYLCATSRHRTGWNSHGYTFGSGTRLTVV.

This clonotype was picked up one time. The chain has TRBV9 and TRBJ2-7, with 9 bases identical to TRBD2. CDR1 SGDLS and CDR2 YYNGEE come from the germline V gene. This CDR3 spans 14 amino acids. Unmatched junction bases numbered 6, after V lost 4 bases and J lost 4 bases. CDR3 in DNA: TGTGCCAGCAGCCCCGGGACTAGCACTTACGAGCAGTACTTC. Translation: CASSPGTSTYEQYF.

This clonotype was observed a few times. V is TRBV18 and J is TRBJ2-1, with 8 bases matching TRBD2. Germline assignment: CDR1 KGHSH and CDR2 LQKENI. Losses at the gene ends were 7 bases for V and 5 bases for J; bases not matched to a gene: 4. This CDR3 contains 13 residues. In DNA, the CDR3 is TGTGCCAGCTTCGGGACTAGGAACAATGAGCAGTTCTTC. The encoded protein is CASFGTRNNEQFF.

The chain uses TRBV10-3 and TRBJ2-5; TRBD1 agrees at 7 bases. Per the germline V gene, CDR1 is ENHRY and CDR2 is SYGVKD. V was clipped by 7 bases and J by 5 bases; unmatched bases: 7. CDR3 size: 13 residues. The CDR3 here is CAITTDREETQYF. In nucleotides, the CDR3 is TGTGCCATCACCACCGACAGGGAGGAGACCCAGTACTTC.

This clonotype was counted ten times or more. The chain joins TRBV5-6 to TRBJ1-2; D unclear. The germline gives CDR1 SGHDT, CDR2 YYEEEE. The CDR3 is 12 residues long. Trimming pared 4 bases from V and 4 bases from J, leaving 8 bases between. The DNA for the CDR3 is TGTGCCAGCAGCACGGAAGGCTATGGCTACACCTTC. This codes for CASSTEGYGYTF.

This clonotype turned up a few times. CDR3 DNA: TGTGCCAGCAGCTTAGCCCGGACAGGGTGGAGCAATCAGCCCCAGCATTTT. It codes for CASSLARTGWSNQPQHF. The V gene is TRBV7-2, the J gene TRBJ1-5; 8 bases are a match to TRBD1. There are 17 residues in the CDR3. The V gene end was trimmed by 0 bases and the J gene end by 1 base; junction bases not matched to a gene: 5. Per germline, CDR1 SGHTA and CDR2 FQGNSA.

This clonotype was recorded many times. The V gene is TRBV20-1, the J gene TRBJ1-5, with TRBD1 identical over 8 bases. Germline V gives CDR1 DFQATT, CDR2 SNEGSKA (reference sequence). This CDR3 region has 14 residues. Trimming removed 0 bases from V and 6 bases from J; junction bases left unmatched: 4. CDR3 DNA: TGCAGTGCTAGAGAATCGACAGGGGCTCAGCCCCAGCATTTT. Its protein product is CSARESTGAQPQHF.

The chain uses TRBV19 and TRBJ1-1; no definite D call. In germline, CDR1 is LNHDA, CDR2 SQIVND (reference sequence). This CDR3 is 15 amino acids long. Trimming stripped 1 base from V and 1 base from J, with 10 bases between. DNA for the CDR3: TGTGCCAGTAGTATAGTGGACGGAGGGAACACTGAAGCTTTCTTT. Translated, it gives CASSIVDGGNTEAFF. The full variable domain, with the rest looked up from reference TRBV19 and TRBJ1-1, is DGGITQSPKYLFRKEGQNVTLSCEQNLNHDAMYWYRQDPGQGLRLIYYSQIVNDFQKGDIAEGYSVSREKKESFPLTVTSAQKNPTAFYLCASSIVDGGNTEAFFGQGTRLTVV.

The chain joins TRBV7-6 to TRBJ2-3; 10 positions match TRBD2. The CDR3 sequence is 18 residues long. The V gene end was trimmed by 5 bases and the J gene end by 0 bases; junction bases not matched to a gene: 11. The V gene's germline CDR1 is SGHVS and CDR2 FNYEAQ. DNA for the CDR3: TGTGCCAGCAGCCGACGCAAAACTAGCGGGACGAGCACAGATACGCAGTATTTT. Residues: CASSRRKTSGTSTDTQYF.

This clonotype was seen a few times. V and J are TRBV5-1 and TRBJ2-2; D not certain. Germline-derived CDR1 and CDR2 are SGHRS and YFSETQ. The V gene lost 1 base and the J gene lost 2 bases, with 9 bases spanning the gap. The CDR3 is 15 amino acids. CDR3 sequence: CASSLPRLNTGELFF. The CDR3 DNA sequence: TGCGCCAGCAGCTTGCCAAGGCTAAACACCGGGGAGCTGTTTTTT.

This clonotype was picked up many times. The chain combines TRBV12-3 or TRBV12-4 with TRBJ1-3, with D hard to call. V was clipped by 5 bases and J by 4 bases, with 3 bases between them. This CDR3 spans 11 amino acids. This chain's CDR3 is CASSTGNTIYF. CDR3 DNA: TGTGCCAGCAGTACGGGAAACACCATATATTTT.

The J gene is TRBJ2-1, the V gene TRBV9; TRBD2 might be the D (7 bases). V was shortened by 4 bases and J by 5 bases, with 16 bases between the two germline ends. Germline CDR1 SGDLS, CDR2 YYNGEE. The CDR3 has 15 residues. The CDR3 DNA reads as TGTGCCAGCAGCCCCGGGGGGCGGACTGACAATGAGCAGTTCTTC. Residues: CASSPGGRTDNEQFF.

In this sample, this clonotype turned up a few times. This rearrangement joins TRBV3-1 to TRBJ1-6, with D uncertain. The CDR3 covers 13 residues. V lost 2 bases and J 14 bases, leaving 13 bases between the germline ends. The V gene's germline CDR1 is LGHDT and CDR2 YNNKEL (reference sequence). CDR3 sequence reads: CASSQTRTRTLHF. CDR3 in DNA: TGTGCCAGCAGCCAAACTCGAACCAGGACCCTCCACTTT.

The V gene is TRBV6-1, the J gene TRBJ2-1, with a tentative D call TRBD2 (6 bases). The CDR3 consists of 13 residues. Trimming shortened V by 10 bases and J by 4 bases, and 14 bases separated the two germline ends. Germline assignment: CDR1 MNHNS and CDR2 SASEGT. CDR3 sequence (DNA): TGTGCCACGGGCGGGACCTCATACAATGAGCAGTTCTTC. Protein product: CATGGTSYNEQFF.

This clonotype was found a few times. The J gene is TRBJ2-5, the V gene TRBV12-3 or TRBV12-4; perhaps TRBD1 as D (6 bases). Trimming shortened V by 2 bases and J by 5 bases, and 9 bases separated the two germline ends. This CDR3 spans 13 amino acids. CDR3 residues: CASSLWGPETQYF. The CDR3 DNA reads as TGTGCCAGCAGTTTATGGGGGCCCGAGACCCAGTACTTC.

In this sample, this clonotype turned up a few times. The chain employs TRBV20-1 and TRBJ2-3; TRBD1 is a possible D gene (5 bases). Trimming stripped 6 bases from V and 3 bases from J, with 16 bases between. This CDR3 comprises 14 residues. Germline CDR1 is DFQATT and CDR2 is SNEGSKA (reference sequence). The CDR3 here is CSASAQGRTDTQYF. The CDR3 DNA reads TGCAGTGCCTCCGCGCAGGGCCGAACAGATACGCAGTATTTT.

CDR3 in amino acids: CASSPRGGVVYGYTF. CDR3 bases: TGTGCCAGCAGCCCCCGCGGGGGAGTAGTCTATGGCTACACCTTC. This rearrangement joins TRBV11-3 to TRBJ1-2; a weak D match, TRBD1 (5 bases). V dropped 5 bases and J dropped 4 bases, with 17 bases sitting between them. Germline CDR1 and CDR2: SGHNT and YENEEA. The CDR3 spans 15 residues.

This clonotype was observed a handful of times. V gene TRBV5-1 combines with J gene TRBJ1-2; D might be TRBD1 (5 bases). Trimming cost V 7 bases and J 8 bases, with 27 bases left between them. Germline V gene sequence: CDR1 SGHRS, CDR2 YFSETQ. The CDR3 loop spans 16 amino acids. CDR3 amino acids: CASSVDTGQTNRGYTF. DNA for the CDR3: TGCGCCAGCTCGGTGGATACAGGACAAACAAACCGCGGCTACACCTTC. Together with reference TRBV5-1 and TRBJ1-2, the CDR3 gives the full variable domain: KAGVTQTPRYLIKTRGQQVTLSCSPISGHRSVSWYQQTPGQGLQFLFEYFSETQRNKGNFPGRFSGRQFSNSRSEMNVSTLELGDSALYLCASSVDTGQTNRGYTFGSGTRLTVV.

The rearrangement uses TRBV27 and TRBJ2-3, with 10 bases matching TRBD1. This CDR3 has 19 residues. CDR1 and CDR2 (germline): MNHEY, SMNVEV (reference sequence). V lost 6 bases and J lost 1; bases outside the gene matches: 16. The CDR3 sequence: CASSPTAGTGVFGTDTQYF. The CDR3 nucleotides are TGTGCCAGCAGCCCAACCGCCGGGACAGGGGTTTTCGGCACAGATACGCAGTATTTT.

This clonotype showed up just a few times. V is TRBV29-1 and J is TRBJ1-1; TRBD1 might be the D (5 bases). This CDR3 contains 14 residues. Germline loops: CDR1 SQVTM, CDR2 ANQGSEA. V dropped 4 bases and J dropped 7 bases, with 19 bases sitting between them. The CDR3 spells CSVGRQPAGHEAFF. CDR3 DNA sequence: TGCAGCGTTGGGAGACAGCCGGCCGGACATGAAGCTTTCTTT.

The DNA of the CDR3 is TGCGCCAGCATCGGAGGGACAGAGGGAGAGACCCAGTACTTC. Protein product: CASIGGTEGETQYF. The rearrangement joins TRBV5-1 to TRBJ2-5, with D possibly matching TRBD1 (7 bases). This CDR3 has 14 residues. Trimming removed 6 bases from V and 4 bases from J, with 16 bases in between. CDR1 SGHRS and CDR2 YFSETQ come from the germline V gene.

This clonotype was seen a handful of times. The genes are TRBV20-1 and TRBJ2-1; D may match TRBD1 or TRBD2 (6 bases each). V lost 0 bases and J 9 bases, leaving 24 bases between the germline ends. Germline-derived CDR1 and CDR2 are DFQATT and SNEGSKA (reference sequence). The CDR3 runs to 17 residues. The DNA for the CDR3 is TGCAGTGCTAGAGATCCCTCAGTTAGAGGGGGGTTTAGTGAGCAGTTCTTC. As protein: CSARDPSVRGGFSEQFF.

The CDR3 nucleotides are TGCAGTGCTACCCCAGCCACCTACGAGCAGTACTTC. It codes for CSATPATYEQYF. This chain links TRBV20-1 with TRBJ2-7, with D hard to call. The CDR3 is 12 amino acids. CDR1 and CDR2 (germline): DFQATT, SNEGSKA (reference sequence). V was trimmed by 4 bases and J by 2 bases, leaving 9 bases between them.

The chain carries TRBV7-2 and TRBJ2-5; TRBD2 might be the D (6 bases). Trimming removed 1 base at V and 5 bases at J, with 14 bases between. CDR3 length: 15 amino acids. CDR1 and CDR2 (germline): SGHTA, FQGNSA. CDR3 amino acids: CASSLGSSGGETQYF. In DNA form, the CDR3 reads TGTGCCAGCAGCTTAGGGTCATCTGGAGGGGAGACCCAGTACTTC. The full variable domain, rest sourced from reference TRBV7-2 and TRBJ2-5, is GAGVSQSPSNKVTEKGKDVELRCDPISGHTALYWYRQSLGQGLEFLIYFQGNSAPDKSGLPSDRFSAERTGGSVSTLTIQRTQQEDSAVYLCASSLGSSGGETQYFGPGTRLLVL.

This clonotype was observed a handful of times. This chain joins TRBV20-1 and TRBJ1-1, with D unclear. The ends were cut back, 6 bases at V and 3 bases at J, with 20 bases in the middle. This CDR3 has 15 amino acids. Per germline, CDR1 DFQATT and CDR2 SNEGSKA (reference sequence). The CDR3 spells CSAQPPGLVDTEAFF. The CDR3 coding sequence is TGCAGTGCCCAACCCCCCGGATTAGTGGACACTGAAGCTTTCTTT.

This clonotype has more than one count but fewer than ten. The chain is built from TRBV7-2 and TRBJ1-1, with a tentative D call TRBD1 (6 bases). The length of the CDR3 is 15 residues. CDR1 is SGHTA and CDR2 is FQGNSA in the germline V gene. Trimming took off 4 bases at V and 4 bases at J, with 16 bases between the two ends. CDR3 nucleotide sequence: TGTGCCAGCAGCTCTCAGACAGGTAGAAGCACTGAAGCTTTCTTT. Amino acids: CASSSQTGRSTEAFF.

This clonotype was seen a handful of times. The J gene is TRBJ2-3, the V gene TRBV3-1; D uncertain. Germline-derived CDR1 and CDR2 are LGHDT and YNNKEL (reference sequence). The CDR3 consists of 13 residues. Trimming pared 4 bases from V and 6 bases from J, leaving 11 bases between. The CDR3 here is CASSPPSEDTQYF. The CDR3 coding sequence is TGTGCCAGCAGCCCCCCTTCGGAGGATACGCAGTATTTT.

V usage is TRBV20-1 and J usage is TRBJ1-4; 7 bases match TRBD1. Germline CDR1 reads DFQATT; CDR2 reads SNEGSKA (reference sequence). J was trimmed by 5 bases and V by 0 bases; bases with no gene match: 9. CDR3 size: 16 residues. The CDR3 loop reads CSARDLPATGNEKLFF. CDR3 DNA: TGCAGTGCTAGAGATCTTCCGGCGACAGGGAATGAAAAACTGTTTTTT.

Remarks on this clonotype: Sequence at one end of the junction differs from germline and may be a read error. The chain is built from TRBV10-3 and TRBJ2-7; 7 nucleotides match TRBD2. Looked up from germline, CDR1 is ENHRY and CDR2 is SYGVKD. The CDR3 spans 15 residues. The CDR3: CAISGREASSHEQYF. CDR3 in DNA: TGTGCCATCAGTGGCCGGGAGGCTAGCTCCCACGAGCAGTACTTC.

Only a few counts were recorded for this clonotype. The rearrangement joins TRBV20-1 to TRBJ1-5, with 9 bases matching TRBD1. Germline-derived CDR1 and CDR2 are DFQATT and SNEGSKA (reference sequence). The CDR3 totals 14 residues. V lost 2 bases, J lost 4 bases, and 3 bases stayed unmatched. The CDR3 region has the DNA TGCAGTGCTAGAAGGACAGGGGTAAATCAGCCCCAGCATTTT. Its protein product is CSARRTGVNQPQHF.